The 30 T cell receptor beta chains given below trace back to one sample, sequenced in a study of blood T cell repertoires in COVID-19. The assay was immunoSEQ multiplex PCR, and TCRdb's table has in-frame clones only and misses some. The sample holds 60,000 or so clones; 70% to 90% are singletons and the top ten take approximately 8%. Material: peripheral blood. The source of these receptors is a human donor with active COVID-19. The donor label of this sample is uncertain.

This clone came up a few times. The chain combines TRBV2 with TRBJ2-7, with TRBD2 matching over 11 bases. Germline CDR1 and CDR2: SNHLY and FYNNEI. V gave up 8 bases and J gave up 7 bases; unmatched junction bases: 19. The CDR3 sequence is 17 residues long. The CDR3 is CASLVKEVAGGPGEQYF. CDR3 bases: TGTGCCAGCCTTGTCAAGGAAGTAGCGGGAGGGCCGGGTGAGCAGTACTTC.

As DNA, the CDR3 is TGCGCCAGCAGAGCAAGCCTCGGCACAGATACGCAGTATTTT. It is translated as CASRASLGTDTQYF. The V and J genes are TRBV4-3 and TRBJ2-3; D remains unclear. Between the trimmed V and J ends, which lost 6 bases and 1 base, there was a span of 11 bases. The CDR3 loop spans 14 amino acids. The germline CDR1 and CDR2 sequences are LGHNA and YSLEER.

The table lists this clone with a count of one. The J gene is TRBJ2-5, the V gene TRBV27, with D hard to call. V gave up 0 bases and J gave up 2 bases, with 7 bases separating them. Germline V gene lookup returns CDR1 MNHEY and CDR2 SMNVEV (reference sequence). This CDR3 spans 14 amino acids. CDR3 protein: CASSLSTGQETQYF. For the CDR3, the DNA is TGTGCCAGCAGTTTATCCACGGGTCAAGAGACCCAGTACTTC.

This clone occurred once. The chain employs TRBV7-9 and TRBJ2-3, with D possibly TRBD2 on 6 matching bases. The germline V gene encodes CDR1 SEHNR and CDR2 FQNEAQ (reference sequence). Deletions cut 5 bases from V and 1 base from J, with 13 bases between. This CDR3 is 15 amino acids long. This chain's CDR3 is CASSAYERGTDTQYF. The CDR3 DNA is TGTGCCAGCAGCGCATATGAGCGGGGCACAGATACGCAGTATTTT.

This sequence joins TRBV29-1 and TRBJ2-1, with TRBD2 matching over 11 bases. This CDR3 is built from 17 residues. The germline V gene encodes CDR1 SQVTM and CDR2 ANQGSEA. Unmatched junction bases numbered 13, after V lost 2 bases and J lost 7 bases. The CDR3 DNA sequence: TGCAGCGTTGAATTAGGACTAGCGGGTGGCTTGGAGAATGAGCAGTTCTTC. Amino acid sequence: CSVELGLAGGLENEQFF.

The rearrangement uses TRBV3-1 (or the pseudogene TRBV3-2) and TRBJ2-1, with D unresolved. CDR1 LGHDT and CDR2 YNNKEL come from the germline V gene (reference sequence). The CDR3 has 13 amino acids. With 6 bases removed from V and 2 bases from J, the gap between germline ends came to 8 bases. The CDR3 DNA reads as TGTGCCAGCAGAGCGACCACCTACAATGAGCAGTTCTTC. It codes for CASRATTYNEQFF.

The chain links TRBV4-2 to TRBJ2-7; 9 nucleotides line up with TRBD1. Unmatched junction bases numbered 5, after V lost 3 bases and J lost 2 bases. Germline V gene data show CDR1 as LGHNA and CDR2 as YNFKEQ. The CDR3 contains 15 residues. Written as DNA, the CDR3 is TGTGCCAGCAGCCAGACAGGGGGAGGGACCTACGAGCAGTACTTC. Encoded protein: CASSQTGGGTYEQYF.

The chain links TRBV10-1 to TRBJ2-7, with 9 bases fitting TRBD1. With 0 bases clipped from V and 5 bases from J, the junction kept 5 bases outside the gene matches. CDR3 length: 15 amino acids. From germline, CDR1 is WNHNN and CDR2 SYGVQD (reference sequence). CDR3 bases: TGCGCCAGCAGTGAGTCGACAGGGGGGAGGAACGAGCAGTACTTC. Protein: CASSESTGGRNEQYF.

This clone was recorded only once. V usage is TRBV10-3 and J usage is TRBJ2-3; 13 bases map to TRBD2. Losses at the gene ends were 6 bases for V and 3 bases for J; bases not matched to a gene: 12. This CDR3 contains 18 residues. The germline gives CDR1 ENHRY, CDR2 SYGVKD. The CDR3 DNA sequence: TGTGCCATCAGAGAAAAGGGACTAGCGGGGAAGGGGACAGATACGCAGTATTTT. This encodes CAIREKGLAGKGTDTQYF.

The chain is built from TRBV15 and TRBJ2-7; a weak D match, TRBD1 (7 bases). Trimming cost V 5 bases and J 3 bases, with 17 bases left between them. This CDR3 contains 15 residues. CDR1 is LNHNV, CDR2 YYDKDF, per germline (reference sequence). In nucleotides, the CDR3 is TGTGCCACCAGCGGGAGACAGGGAGGAGTCTACGAGCAGTACTTC. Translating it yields CATSGRQGGVYEQYF.

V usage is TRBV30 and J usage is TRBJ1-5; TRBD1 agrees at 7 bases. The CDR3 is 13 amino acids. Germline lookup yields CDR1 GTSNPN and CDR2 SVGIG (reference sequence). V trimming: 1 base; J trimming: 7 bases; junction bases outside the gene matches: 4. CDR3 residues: CAWSGQGGQPQHF. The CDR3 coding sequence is TGTGCCTGGAGTGGACAGGGAGGACAGCCCCAGCATTTT.

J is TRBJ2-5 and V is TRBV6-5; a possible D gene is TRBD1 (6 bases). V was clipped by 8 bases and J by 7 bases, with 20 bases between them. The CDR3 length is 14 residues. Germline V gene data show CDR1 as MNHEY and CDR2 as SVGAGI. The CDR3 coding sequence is TGTGCCAGCGCTTTATCACAGGGAGCCGGGACCCAGTACTTC. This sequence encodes CASALSQGAGTQYF.

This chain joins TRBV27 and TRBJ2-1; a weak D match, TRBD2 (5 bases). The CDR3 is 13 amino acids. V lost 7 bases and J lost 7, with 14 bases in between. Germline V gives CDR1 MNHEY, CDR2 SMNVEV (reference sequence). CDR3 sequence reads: CASKGSVANEQFF. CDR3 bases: TGTGCCAGCAAGGGTAGCGTCGCGAATGAGCAGTTCTTC.

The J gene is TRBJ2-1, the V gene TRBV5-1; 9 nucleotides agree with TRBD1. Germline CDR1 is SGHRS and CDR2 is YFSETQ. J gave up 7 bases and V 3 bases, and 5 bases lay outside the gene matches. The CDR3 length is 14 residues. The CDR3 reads CASSSQGANNEQFF. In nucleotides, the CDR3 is TGCGCCAGCAGCTCACAGGGGGCAAATAATGAGCAGTTCTTC.

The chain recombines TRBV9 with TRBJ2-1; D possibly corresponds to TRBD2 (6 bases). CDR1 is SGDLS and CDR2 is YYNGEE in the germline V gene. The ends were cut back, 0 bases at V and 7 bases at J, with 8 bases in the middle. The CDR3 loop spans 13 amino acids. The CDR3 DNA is TGTGCCAGCAGCGTAGGGGAGGTGAATGAGCAGTTCTTC. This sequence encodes CASSVGEVNEQFF.

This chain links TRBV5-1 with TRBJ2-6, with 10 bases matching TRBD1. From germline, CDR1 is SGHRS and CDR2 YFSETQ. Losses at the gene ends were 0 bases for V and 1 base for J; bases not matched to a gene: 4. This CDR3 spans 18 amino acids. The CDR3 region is CASSLVGTGVSGANVLTF. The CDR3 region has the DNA TGCGCCAGCAGCTTGGTGGGGACAGGGGTGTCTGGGGCCAACGTCCTGACTTTC.

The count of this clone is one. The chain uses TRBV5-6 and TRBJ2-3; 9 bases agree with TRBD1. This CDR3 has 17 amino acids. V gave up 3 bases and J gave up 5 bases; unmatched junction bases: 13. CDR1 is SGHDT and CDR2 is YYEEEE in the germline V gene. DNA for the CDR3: TGTGCCAGCAGCTGGACAGGGGAAGGTGCGGGTAAAGATACGCAGTATTTT. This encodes CASSWTGEGAGKDTQYF.

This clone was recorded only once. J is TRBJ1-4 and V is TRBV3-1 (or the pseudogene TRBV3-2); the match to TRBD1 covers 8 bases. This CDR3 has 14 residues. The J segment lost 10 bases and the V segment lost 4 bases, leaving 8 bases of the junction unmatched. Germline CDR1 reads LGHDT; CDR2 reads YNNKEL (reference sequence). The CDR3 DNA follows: TGTGCCAGCAGCCCTCCCCCCCAGGGGGCAAAACTGTTTTTT. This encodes CASSPPPQGAKLFF.

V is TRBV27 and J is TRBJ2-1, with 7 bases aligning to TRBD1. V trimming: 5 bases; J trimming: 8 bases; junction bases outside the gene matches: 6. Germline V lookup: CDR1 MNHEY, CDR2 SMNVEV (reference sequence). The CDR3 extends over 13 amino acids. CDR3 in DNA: TGTGCCAGCAGTAGCGACAGGGTCCATGAGCAGTTCTTC. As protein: CASSSDRVHEQFF.

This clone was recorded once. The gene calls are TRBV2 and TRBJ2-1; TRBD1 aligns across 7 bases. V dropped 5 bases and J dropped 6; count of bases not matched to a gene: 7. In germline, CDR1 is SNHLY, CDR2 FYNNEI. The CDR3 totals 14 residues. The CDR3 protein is CASSREGAGNEQFF. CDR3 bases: TGTGCCAGCAGTCGCGAGGGGGCAGGCAATGAGCAGTTCTTC.

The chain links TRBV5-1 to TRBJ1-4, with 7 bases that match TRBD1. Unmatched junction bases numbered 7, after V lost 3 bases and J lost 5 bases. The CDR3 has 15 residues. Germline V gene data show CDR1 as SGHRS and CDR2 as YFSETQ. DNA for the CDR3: TGCGCCAGCAGCTGGGCAGGGGGAAAAAATGAAAAACTGTTTTTT. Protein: CASSWAGGKNEKLFF.

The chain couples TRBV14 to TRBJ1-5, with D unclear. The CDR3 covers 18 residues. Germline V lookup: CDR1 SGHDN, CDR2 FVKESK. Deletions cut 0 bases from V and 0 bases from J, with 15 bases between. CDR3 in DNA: TGTGCCAGCAGCCAAGAGAAGGTAGCGGTTTATAGCAATCAGCCCCAGCATTTT. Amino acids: CASSQEKVAVYSNQPQHF. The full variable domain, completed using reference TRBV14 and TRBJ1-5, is EAGVTQFPSHSVIEKGQTVTLRCDPISGHDNLYWYRRVMGKEIKFLLHFVKESKQDESGMPNNRFLAERTGGTYSTLKVQPAELEDSGVYFCASSQEKVAVYSNQPQHFGDGTRLSIL.

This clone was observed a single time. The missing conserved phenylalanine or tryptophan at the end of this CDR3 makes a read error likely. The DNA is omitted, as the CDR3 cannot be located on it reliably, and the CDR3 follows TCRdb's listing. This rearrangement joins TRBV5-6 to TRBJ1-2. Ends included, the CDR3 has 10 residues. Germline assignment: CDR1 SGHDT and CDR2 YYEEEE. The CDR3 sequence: CASSLKGGHK.

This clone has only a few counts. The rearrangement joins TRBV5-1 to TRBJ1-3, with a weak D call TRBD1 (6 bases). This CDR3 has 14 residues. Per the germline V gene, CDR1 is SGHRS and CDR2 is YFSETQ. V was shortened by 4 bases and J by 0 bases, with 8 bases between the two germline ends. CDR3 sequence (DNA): TGCGCCAGCAGCGAACAGGGCTCTGGAAACACCATATATTTT. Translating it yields CASSEQGSGNTIYF. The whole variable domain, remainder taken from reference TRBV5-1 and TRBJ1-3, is KAGVTQTPRYLIKTRGQQVTLSCSPISGHRSVSWYQQTPGQGLQFLFEYFSETQRNKGNFPGRFSGRQFSNSRSEMNVSTLELGDSALYLCASSEQGSGNTIYFGEGSWLTVV.

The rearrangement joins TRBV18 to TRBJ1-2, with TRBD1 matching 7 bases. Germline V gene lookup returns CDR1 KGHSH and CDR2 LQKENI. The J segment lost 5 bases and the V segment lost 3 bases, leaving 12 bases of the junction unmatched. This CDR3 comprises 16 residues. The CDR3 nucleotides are TGTGCCAGCTCACCTAGGGCCGAGACAGGGACATATGGCTACACCTTC. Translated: CASSPRAETGTYGYTF.

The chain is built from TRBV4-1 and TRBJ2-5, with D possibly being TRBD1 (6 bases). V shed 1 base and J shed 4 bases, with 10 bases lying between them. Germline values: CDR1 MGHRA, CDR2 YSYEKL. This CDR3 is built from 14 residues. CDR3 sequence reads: CASSQAGRGETQYF. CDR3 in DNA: TGCGCCAGCAGCCAAGCGGGCAGGGGAGAGACCCAGTACTTC.

As DNA, the CDR3 is TGTGCCAGCAGCTTGGCAGGGCCGAACACTGAAGCTTTCTTT. Translated, it gives CASSLAGPNTEAFF. The chain employs TRBV5-4 and TRBJ1-1; perhaps TRBD1 as D (5 bases). Germline assignment: CDR1 SGHNT and CDR2 YYREEE (reference sequence). V lost 0 bases to trimming and J lost 1 base, with 7 bases between them. CDR3 size: 14 residues.

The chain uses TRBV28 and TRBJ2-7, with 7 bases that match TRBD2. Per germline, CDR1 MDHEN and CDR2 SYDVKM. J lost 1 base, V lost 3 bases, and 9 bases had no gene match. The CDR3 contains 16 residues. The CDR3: CASSFVGSGISYEQYF. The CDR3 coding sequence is TGTGCCAGCAGTTTCGTTGGGAGCGGGATATCCTACGAGCAGTACTTC.

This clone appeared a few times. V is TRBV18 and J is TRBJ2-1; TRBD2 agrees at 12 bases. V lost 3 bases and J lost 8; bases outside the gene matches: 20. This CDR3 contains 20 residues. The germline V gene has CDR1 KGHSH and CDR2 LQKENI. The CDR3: CASSPLPVEVASGRADEQFF. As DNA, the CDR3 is TGTGCCAGCTCACCCCTTCCGGTGGAGGTAGCTAGCGGGAGGGCCGATGAGCAGTTCTTC.

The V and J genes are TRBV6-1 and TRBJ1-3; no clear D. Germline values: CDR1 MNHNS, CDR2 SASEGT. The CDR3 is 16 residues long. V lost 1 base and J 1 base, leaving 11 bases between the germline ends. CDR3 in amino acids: CASSEGAVMSGNTIYF. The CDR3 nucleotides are TGTGCCAGCAGTGAAGGGGCAGTGATGTCTGGAAACACCATATATTTT.